These 30 T cell receptor beta chains were all obtained from the same sample, sequenced in a study of HIV-infected patients and healthy controls. Reverse transcription used around 500 ng RNA and constant-region primers for alpha and beta. Each of the alpha and beta chains got its own library through chain-specific third strand synthesis with indices. TCRdb reanalysed the 5' RACE reads using MiXCR and keeps one entry per CDR3 protein. The sample carries around 8,300 distinct CDR3 sequences, about 7% recorded once. Roughly three months, about 14 weeks, into antiretroviral therapy, follow-up blood was collected. Whole blood was used without fractionation, so all unsorted peripheral T cells were included. The sequencing here drew on blood, taken during antiretroviral therapy. The origin of the receptors is an adult with HIV infection.

In this sample, this clonotype is medium-sized. Within a library made for alpha chains, this beta chain is off target, and its count is uninformative. The chain recombines TRBV3-1 with TRBJ2-3; no firm D call. CDR1 LGHDT and CDR2 YNNKEL come from the germline V gene (reference sequence). The CDR3 contains 13 residues. Trimming took off 2 bases at V and 8 bases at J, with 11 bases between the two ends. The CDR3 here is CASSQRRRSTQYF. In DNA form, the CDR3 reads TGTGCCAGCAGCCAACGCAGACGGAGTACGCAGTATTTT.

This clonotype ranks as medium-sized. Within a library made for alpha chains, this beta chain is off target, and its count is uninformative. The chain joins TRBV6-1 to TRBJ2-7, with D perhaps assigned TRBD1 or TRBD2 (6 bases each). Trimming removed 8 bases at V and 2 bases at J, with 16 bases between. Germline V lookup: CDR1 MNHNS, CDR2 SASEGT. The CDR3 contains 14 residues. The CDR3 loop reads CASSIDGGPYEQYF. The DNA for the CDR3 is TGTGCCAGCTCTATCGACGGGGGCCCCTACGAGCAGTACTTC.

This clonotype ranks as medium-sized. This beta chain is an off-target read within a library intended for alpha chains, so its frequency means little. The V and J genes are TRBV1 and TRBJ1-1. TRBV1 is designated a pseudogene. CDR3 size: 14 residues. The CDR3 DNA is TGCACCAGCAGCCAACGCAGATTGTCGGCTGAAGCTTTCTTT. This sequence encodes CTSSQRRLSAEAFF.

Sample share makes this clonotype medium-sized. This beta chain turned up in a library designed for alpha chains; as an off-target read, its abundance says little. The rearrangement joins TRBV5-5 to TRBJ2-3, with a weak D call TRBD1 (6 bases). This CDR3 is 19 amino acids long. V lost 3 bases and J lost 0, with 23 bases in between. Germline-derived CDR1 and CDR2 are SGHKS and YYEKEE (reference sequence). The CDR3 region is CASSSGPDLTGSSTDTQYF. CDR3 sequence (DNA): TGTGCCAGCAGCTCCGGCCCCGATTTGACAGGCTCGAGCACAGATACGCAGTATTTT.

This clonotype was seen at least ten times. This beta chain came through as a stray read in a library set up for alpha chains, and its size says little. The chain has TRBV18 and TRBJ2-7, with TRBD1 matching over 9 bases. Germline V lookup: CDR1 KGHSH, CDR2 LQKENI. The CDR3 is 16 residues long. After removal of 2 bases from V and 1 base from J, the junction contained 6 bases not matched to a gene. Written as DNA, the CDR3 is TGTGCCAGCTCACCATCTTCCGGGACAGGGTCCTACGAGCAGTACTTC. The encoded protein is CASSPSSGTGSYEQYF.

This clonotype was recorded at least ten times. As an off-target read in a library built for alpha chains, this beta chain has a frequency of little significance. The chain has TRBV6-5 and TRBJ2-7; TRBD1 aligns across 7 bases. The CDR3 loop spans 14 amino acids. Germline V CDR1 and CDR2: MNHEY, SVGAGI. V trimming: 6 bases; J trimming: 3 bases; junction bases outside the gene matches: 8. CDR3 in DNA: TGTGCCAGCAGCCAGGGGACAGCAGTCTACGAGCAGTACTTC. It translates to CASSQGTAVYEQYF.

This clonotype was seen at least ten times. Since it is a stray read in a library aimed at alpha chains, this beta chain has a size that is not meaningful. The J gene is TRBJ2-7, the V gene TRBV6-5; the D gene is possibly TRBD2 (6 bases). Germline CDR1 MNHEY, CDR2 SVGAGI. The CDR3 runs to 14 residues. V was pared by 2 bases and J by 2 bases, with 10 bases between. CDR3 loop: CASSYGEAAYEQYF. The CDR3 DNA reads TGTGCCAGCAGTTACGGGGAGGCCGCCTACGAGCAGTACTTC.

This clonotype is medium-sized by share. This beta chain is an unintended read in a library built for alpha chains; its size means little. J is TRBJ2-1 and V is TRBV10-3; 7 nucleotides match TRBD1. Germline CDR1 reads ENHRY; CDR2 reads SYGVKD. The CDR3 is 12 amino acids. Trimming removed 7 bases from V and 6 bases from J; junction bases left unmatched: 3. DNA of the CDR3: TGTGCCATCAAGGCAGGGGGCAATGAGCAGTTCTTC. As protein: CAIKAGGNEQFF.

Ten or more counts support this clonotype. A library prepared for alpha chains yielded this beta chain as an off-target read; its size is of little meaning. J is TRBJ2-5 and V is TRBV15; D is perhaps TRBD1 (6 bases). This CDR3 is built from 15 residues. Germline loops: CDR1 LNHNV, CDR2 YYDKDF (reference sequence). V lost 4 bases to trimming and J lost 4 bases, with 16 bases between them. The CDR3 DNA follows: TGTGCCACCAGCAAACGGACAGACAGTCCAGAGACCCAGTACTTC. Translated: CATSKRTDSPETQYF.

There are many counts of this clonotype. This beta chain lies outside the target of a library built for alpha chains; its clone size means little. V and J are TRBV20-1 and TRBJ1-1; D is undetermined. The CDR3 loop spans 11 amino acids. With 0 bases removed from V and 4 bases from J, the gap between germline ends came to 3 bases. Per germline, CDR1 DFQATT and CDR2 SNEGSKA (reference sequence). CDR3: CSARDVTEAFF. DNA of the CDR3: TGCAGTGCTAGAGACGTCACTGAAGCTTTCTTT.

Ten or more counts support this clonotype. Because this beta chain is a stray read in a library intended to capture alpha chains, its abundance should not be given much weight. This chain joins TRBV28 and TRBJ2-3; perhaps D is TRBD1 or TRBD2 (5 bases each). Germline-derived CDR1 and CDR2 are MDHEN and SYDVKM. V lost 7 bases, J lost 0 bases, and 17 bases lay in between. The CDR3 spans 16 residues. The CDR3, as DNA: TGTGCCAGCATCCTAATGGGGGTGTTGAGCACAGATACGCAGTATTTT. It translates to CASILMGVLSTDTQYF.

There are many counts of this clonotype. This beta chain is an unintended read in a library built for alpha chains; its size means little. J is TRBJ1-3 and V is TRBV6-5; no firm D call. The V end was cut by 0 bases, the J end by 4 bases, with 4 bases between. This CDR3 region has 13 residues. CDR1 is MNHEY, CDR2 SVGAGI, per germline. The CDR3 nucleotides read TGTGCCAGCAGTTACTCGGGGGGAAACACCATATATTTT. Its protein is CASSYSGGNTIYF.

This clonotype was seen ten or more times. This beta chain was picked up by a library intended for alpha chains and is off target, so its count carries little meaning. CDR3 sequence reads: CASSLLGTAAGGGDEQFF. The CDR3 DNA sequence: TGTGCCAGCAGCCTCTTGGGGACAGCCGCGGGAGGGGGGGATGAGCAGTTCTTC. V gene TRBV11-3 combines with J gene TRBJ2-1, with 9 bases lining up with TRBD2. Per the germline V gene, CDR1 is SGHNT and CDR2 is YENEEA. CDR3 length: 18 amino acids. Trimming at V came to 5 bases and at J to 8 bases, leaving 19 bases not matched to a gene.

In its sample, this clonotype was seen many times. A library prepared for alpha chains yielded this beta chain as an off-target read; its size is of little meaning. DNA of the CDR3: TGTGCCAGCCTTTCCGGGCGGGGTAGCGACAATGAGCAGTTCTTC. Translated, it gives CASLSGRGSDNEQFF. The chain is built from TRBV28 and TRBJ2-1; TRBD2 is a possible D gene (6 bases). The CDR3 spans 15 residues. The germline gives CDR1 MDHEN, CDR2 SYDVKM. V dropped 8 bases and J dropped 5 bases, with 19 bases sitting between them.

This clonotype came up many times. This beta chain appears as a stray read in a library generated for alpha chains; its size is not informative. V gene TRBV11-1 combines with J gene TRBJ2-3, with 8 bases fitting TRBD2. J lost 0 bases, V lost 5 bases, and 7 bases had no gene match. Germline V gives CDR1 SGHAT, CDR2 FQDESV (reference sequence). The CDR3 is made up of 16 amino acids. The chain's CDR3 is CASSLDLAGSTDTQYF. CDR3 nucleotide sequence: TGTGCCAGCAGCCTCGATTTAGCGGGAAGCACAGATACGCAGTATTTT.

This clonotype is medium-sized within its sample. Because the library targeted alpha chains, this beta chain is an off-target read whose size means little. The chain links TRBV11-2 to TRBJ2-2; the D is unclear. Germline CDR1 is SGHAT and CDR2 is FQNNGV. CDR3 size: 14 residues. V dropped 0 bases and J dropped 5 bases, with 7 bases sitting between them. CDR3 residues: CASSLDGVTGELFF. The CDR3 nucleotides read TGTGCCAGCAGCTTAGATGGTGTTACCGGGGAGCTGTTTTTT.

In its sample, this clonotype was seen many times. As an off-target read in a library built for alpha chains, this beta chain has a frequency of little significance. The chain is built from TRBV20-1 and TRBJ2-7, with 9 bases aligning to TRBD1. CDR1 is DFQATT and CDR2 is SNEGSKA in the germline V gene (reference sequence). The CDR3 contains 15 residues. The ends lost 0 bases at V and 2 bases at J; junction bases unmatched: 5. CDR3 in DNA: TGCAGTGCTAGAGATCGGGACAGGGAGGCCTACGAGCAGTACTTC. Residues: CSARDRDREAYEQYF.

This clonotype was seen many times. This beta chain lies outside the target of a library built for alpha chains; its clone size means little. V gene TRBV12-3 or TRBV12-4 combines with J gene TRBJ2-2, with 7 bases matching TRBD2. V lost 7 bases and J lost 8; bases outside the gene matches: 16. The CDR3 sequence is 16 residues long. CDR3 residues: CASILGLAALTGELFF. DNA of the CDR3: TGTGCCAGCATCCTAGGGCTAGCGGCTCTAACAGGGGAGCTGTTTTTT.

In this sample, this clonotype is medium-sized (0.01 to 0.1%). The library was designed around alpha chains, so this beta chain is a stray read whose abundance carries little weight. The gene calls are TRBV7-3 and TRBJ1-3; the D gene is possibly TRBD1 (6 bases). Looked up from germline, CDR1 is SGHTA and CDR2 is FQGTGA. The CDR3 loop spans 14 amino acids. V lost 4 bases and J lost 8, with 15 bases in between. The CDR3 loop is CASSWPGGAHTIYF. CDR3 bases: TGTGCCAGCAGCTGGCCGGGGGGGGCCCACACCATATATTTT.

In the case of this clonotype: Because this beta chain is a stray read in a library intended to capture alpha chains, its abundance should not be given much weight. The genes are TRBV27 and TRBJ1-4; D gene unclear. The germline gives CDR1 MNHEY, CDR2 SMNVEV (reference sequence). The V end was cut by 5 bases, the J end by 0 bases, with 10 bases between. CDR3 length: 15 residues. CDR3 coding DNA: TGTGCCAGCAGTATCTCAGCTGCAACTAATGAAAAACTGTTTTTT. It is translated as CASSISAATNEKLFF.

This clonotype has a handful of counts. This beta chain lies outside the target of a library built for alpha chains; its clone size means little. This chain connects TRBV11-2 to TRBJ2-3; 9 nucleotides agree with TRBD2. The germline CDR1 and CDR2 sequences are SGHAT and FQNNGV. The CDR3 has 14 amino acids. Trimming removed 0 bases from V and 7 bases from J; junction bases left unmatched: 2. The CDR3 bases are TGTGCCAGCAGCTTAGAGACTAGCGGAAATACGCAGTATTTT. Protein: CASSLETSGNTQYF.

In this sample, this clonotype turned up many times. This beta chain is an unintended read in a library built for alpha chains; its size means little. V is TRBV5-4 and J is TRBJ2-7; 9 nucleotides match TRBD1. V lost 4 bases, J lost 5 bases, and 4 bases stayed unmatched. Germline V gene data show CDR1 as SGHNT and CDR2 as YYREEE (reference sequence). CDR3 length: 13 amino acids. The DNA of the CDR3 is TGTGCCAGCAGCGGCCGGGACAGGGACGAGCAGTACTTC. This codes for CASSGRDRDEQYF.

This clonotype was counted ten times or more. This beta chain appears as a stray read in a library generated for alpha chains; its size is not informative. The chain has TRBV6-5 and TRBJ1-3; D not resolved. Between the trimmed V and J ends, which lost 6 bases and 0 bases, there was a span of 9 bases. Germline CDR1 and CDR2: MNHEY and SVGAGI. The CDR3 extends over 14 amino acids. The CDR3 nucleotides read TGTGCCAGCAGGATCGACCACTCTGGAAACACCATATATTTT. Amino acid sequence: CASRIDHSGNTIYF.

This clonotype is deemed medium-sized. Found in a library prepared for alpha chains, this beta chain is an off-target read, and its abundance has little meaning. This rearrangement joins TRBV7-8 to TRBJ2-1; D may correspond to TRBD1 or TRBD2 (6 bases each). Deletions cut 1 base from V and 8 bases from J, with 15 bases between. CDR3 length: 15 residues. Germline-derived CDR1 and CDR2 are SGHVS and FQNEAQ. CDR3 coding DNA: TGTGCCAGCAGCTTAGAATCCGGGGGCCCCGATGAGCAGTTCTTC. Residues: CASSLESGGPDEQFF.

Within the sample, this clonotype is medium-sized. This beta chain was picked up by a library intended for alpha chains and is off target, so its count carries little meaning. The chain has TRBV6-5 and TRBJ2-7; 9 nucleotides agree with TRBD1. The CDR3 totals 13 residues. The V gene end was trimmed by 6 bases and the J gene end by 6 bases; junction bases not matched to a gene: 6. CDR1 is MNHEY and CDR2 is SVGAGI in the germline V gene. CDR3 protein: CASSPGQGFEQYF. In nucleotides, the CDR3 is TGTGCCAGCAGCCCGGGACAGGGTTTCGAGCAGTACTTC.

This clonotype was counted ten times or more. As an off-target read in a library built for alpha chains, this beta chain has a frequency of little significance. This chain links TRBV13 with TRBJ1-3; tentatively, D is TRBD1 (5 bases). The germline V gene has CDR1 PRHDT and CDR2 FYEKMQ (reference sequence). CDR3 length: 14 amino acids. Trimming removed 3 bases at V and 1 base at J, with 7 bases between. CDR3 nucleotides: TGTGCCAGCAGCTTCGGGGGGTCTGGAAACACCATATATTTT. Protein sequence: CASSFGGSGNTIYF.

This clonotype was detected many times. A library made for alpha chains picked up this beta chain off target, so its size means little. The chain recombines TRBV7-2 with TRBJ2-1; D unclear. Germline CDR1 is SGHTA and CDR2 is FQGNSA. Between the trimmed V and J ends, which lost 5 bases and 4 bases, there was a span of 9 bases. The CDR3 consists of 13 residues. CDR3: CASSVDSYNEQFF. The CDR3 bases are TGTGCCAGCAGCGTCGACTCGTACAATGAGCAGTTCTTC.

This clonotype was observed many times. This beta chain slipped into a library made for alpha chains as a stray read, so its size is not meaningful. The chain joins TRBV12-3 or TRBV12-4 to TRBJ2-7, with TRBD2 identical over 7 bases. Unmatched junction bases numbered 5, after V lost 0 bases and J lost 6 bases. This CDR3 comprises 14 residues. CDR3 protein: CASSLANGGSEQYF. DNA for the CDR3: TGTGCCAGCAGTTTAGCTAACGGGGGGAGCGAGCAGTACTTC.

Ten or more counts support this clonotype. This beta chain came through as a stray read in a library set up for alpha chains, and its size says little. The V gene is TRBV28, the J gene TRBJ1-1, with a possible D match to TRBD1 (5 bases). This CDR3 has 14 amino acids. Germline lookup yields CDR1 MDHEN and CDR2 SYDVKM. The V gene lost 5 bases and the J gene lost 3 bases, with 13 bases spanning the gap. The CDR3 DNA sequence: TGTGCCAGCAGTCCTAGGGGCACCTACACTGAAGCTTTCTTT. Encoded protein: CASSPRGTYTEAFF. The full variable domain, rest sourced from reference TRBV28 and TRBJ1-1, is DVKVTQSSRYLVKRTGEKVFLECVQDMDHENMFWYRQDPGLGLRLIYFSYDVKMKEKGDIPEGYSVSREKKERFSLILESASTNQTSMYLCASSPRGTYTEAFFGQGTRLTVV.

This clonotype was detected ten times or more. This beta chain represents an off-target read in a library built for alpha chains; its size is of limited meaning. This chain uses TRBV29-1 with TRBJ2-3; D is uncertain. The V end was cut by 0 bases, the J end by 2 bases, with 18 bases between. This CDR3 contains 17 residues. Germline CDR1 is SQVTM and CDR2 is ANQGSEA. The CDR3 nucleotides read TGCAGCGTTGAAGATCTTCAGGACGGCGACAACACAGATACGCAGTATTTT. As protein: CSVEDLQDGDNTDTQYF.